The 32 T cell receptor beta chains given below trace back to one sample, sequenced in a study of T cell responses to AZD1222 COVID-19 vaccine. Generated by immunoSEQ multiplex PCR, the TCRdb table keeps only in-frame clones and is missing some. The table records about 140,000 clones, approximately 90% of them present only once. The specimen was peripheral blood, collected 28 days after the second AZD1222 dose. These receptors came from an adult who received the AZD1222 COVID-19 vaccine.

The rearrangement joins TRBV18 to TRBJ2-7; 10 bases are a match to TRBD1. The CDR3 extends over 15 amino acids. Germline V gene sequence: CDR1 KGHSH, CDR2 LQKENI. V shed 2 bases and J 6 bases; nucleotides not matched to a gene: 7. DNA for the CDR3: TGTGCCAGCTCACCATACGACAGGGGGCAACCCGAGCAGTACTTC. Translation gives CASSPYDRGQPEQYF.

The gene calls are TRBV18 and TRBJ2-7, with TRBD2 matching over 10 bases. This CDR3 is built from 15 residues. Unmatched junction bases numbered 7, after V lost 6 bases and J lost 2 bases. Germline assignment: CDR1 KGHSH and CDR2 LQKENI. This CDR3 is CASSHSGRPPYEQYF. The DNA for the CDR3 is TGTGCCAGCTCGCATAGCGGGAGGCCTCCCTACGAGCAGTACTTC.

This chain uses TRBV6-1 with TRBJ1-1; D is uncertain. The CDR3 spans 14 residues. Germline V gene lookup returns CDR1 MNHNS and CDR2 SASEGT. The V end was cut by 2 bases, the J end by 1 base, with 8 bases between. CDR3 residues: CASSERASNTEAFF. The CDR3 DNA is TGTGCCAGCAGTGAAAGGGCATCGAACACTGAAGCTTTCTTT.

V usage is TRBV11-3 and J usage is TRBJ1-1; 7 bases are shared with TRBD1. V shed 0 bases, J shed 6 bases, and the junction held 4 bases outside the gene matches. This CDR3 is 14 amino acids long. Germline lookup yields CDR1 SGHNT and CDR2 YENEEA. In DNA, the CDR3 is TGTGCCAGCAGCTTAGAGGGGACAGACTCTGAAGCTTTCTTT. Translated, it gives CASSLEGTDSEAFF.

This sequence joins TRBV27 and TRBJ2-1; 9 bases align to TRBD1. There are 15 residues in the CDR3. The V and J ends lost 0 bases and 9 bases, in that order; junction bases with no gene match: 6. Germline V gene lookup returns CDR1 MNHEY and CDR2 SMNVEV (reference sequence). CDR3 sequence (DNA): TGTGCCAGCAGTTTATCAGGGACAGGGTACGTTGAGCAGTTCTTC. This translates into CASSLSGTGYVEQFF.

The CDR3 reads CASSRGRFYNEQFF. In DNA form, the CDR3 reads TGTGCCAGCAGTCGCGGGAGATTCTACAATGAGCAGTTCTTC. The genes are TRBV27 and TRBJ2-1, with 7 nucleotides matching TRBD2. CDR1 and CDR2 (germline): MNHEY, SMNVEV (reference sequence). This CDR3 region has 14 residues. V shed 5 bases and J 3 bases; nucleotides not matched to a gene: 4.

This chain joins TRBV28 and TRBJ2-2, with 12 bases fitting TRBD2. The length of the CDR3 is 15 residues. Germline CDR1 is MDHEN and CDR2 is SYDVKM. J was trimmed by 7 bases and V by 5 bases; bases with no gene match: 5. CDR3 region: CASSTSGRYSGELFF. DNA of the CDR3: TGTGCCAGCAGTACTAGCGGGAGGTATAGCGGGGAGCTGTTTTTT.

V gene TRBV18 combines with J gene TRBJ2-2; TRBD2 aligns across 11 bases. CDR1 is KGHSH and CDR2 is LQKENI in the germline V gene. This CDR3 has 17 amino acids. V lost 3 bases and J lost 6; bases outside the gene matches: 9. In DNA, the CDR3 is TGTGCCAGCTCACCCCGGACTAGCGGGCTTGATTCCGGGGAGCTGTTTTTT. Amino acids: CASSPRTSGLDSGELFF.

The DNA for the CDR3 is TGTGCCAGCAGCGGACAGGGGGTCGAGGAAAAACTGTTTTTT. Its protein is CASSGQGVEEKLFF. The chain couples TRBV9 to TRBJ1-4; 9 bases agree with TRBD1. Unmatched junction bases numbered 5, after V lost 3 bases and J lost 8 bases. This CDR3 has 14 amino acids. Germline lookup yields CDR1 SGDLS and CDR2 YYNGEE.

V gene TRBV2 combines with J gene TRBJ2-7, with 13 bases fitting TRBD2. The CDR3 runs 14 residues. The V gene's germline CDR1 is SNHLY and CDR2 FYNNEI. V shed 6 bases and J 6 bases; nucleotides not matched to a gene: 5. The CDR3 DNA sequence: TGTGCCAGCAGAGGACTAGCGGGAGCGTTCGAGCAGTACTTC. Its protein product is CASRGLAGAFEQYF.

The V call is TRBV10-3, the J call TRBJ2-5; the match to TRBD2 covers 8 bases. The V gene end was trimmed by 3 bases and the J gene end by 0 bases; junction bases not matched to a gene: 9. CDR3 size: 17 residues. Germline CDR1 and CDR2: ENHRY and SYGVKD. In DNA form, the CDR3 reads TGTGCCATCAGTGACCCATCGAGTAGCGGGGACCAAGAGACCCAGTACTTC. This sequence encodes CAISDPSSSGDQETQYF.

The CDR3 bases are TGTGCCAGCCGACCTAGGGGGAGAGATACGCAGTATTTT. Translating it yields CASRPRGRDTQYF. This rearrangement joins TRBV7-8 to TRBJ2-3, with a weak D call TRBD1 (6 bases). The V and J ends lost 8 bases and 5 bases respectively, with 14 bases between them. Per the germline V gene, CDR1 is SGHVS and CDR2 is FQNEAQ. This CDR3 region has 13 residues.

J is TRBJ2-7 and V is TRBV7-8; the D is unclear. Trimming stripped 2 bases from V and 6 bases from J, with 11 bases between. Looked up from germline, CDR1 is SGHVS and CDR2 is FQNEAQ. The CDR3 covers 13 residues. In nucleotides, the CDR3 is TGTGCCAGCAGCTTACATAAATTGGGCGAGCAGTACTTC. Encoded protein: CASSLHKLGEQYF.

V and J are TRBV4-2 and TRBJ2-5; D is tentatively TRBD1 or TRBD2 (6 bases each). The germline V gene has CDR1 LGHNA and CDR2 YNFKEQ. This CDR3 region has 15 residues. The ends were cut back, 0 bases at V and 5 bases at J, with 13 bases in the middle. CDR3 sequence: CASSQEGGLIETQYF. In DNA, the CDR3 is TGTGCCAGCAGCCAAGAAGGGGGGCTGATTGAGACCCAGTACTTC.

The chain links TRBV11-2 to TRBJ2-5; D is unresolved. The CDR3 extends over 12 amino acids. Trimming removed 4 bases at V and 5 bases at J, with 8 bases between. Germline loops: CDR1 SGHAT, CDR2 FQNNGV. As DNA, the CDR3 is TGTGCCAGCAGCTCAGATTGGGAGACCCAGTACTTC. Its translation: CASSSDWETQYF.

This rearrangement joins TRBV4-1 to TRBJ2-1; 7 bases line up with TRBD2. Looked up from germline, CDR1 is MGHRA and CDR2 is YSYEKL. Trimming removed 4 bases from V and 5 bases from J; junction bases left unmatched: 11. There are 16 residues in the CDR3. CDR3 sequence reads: CASSPGGAGPNNEQFF. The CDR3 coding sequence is TGCGCCAGCAGCCCCGGGGGAGCGGGGCCGAACAATGAGCAGTTCTTC.

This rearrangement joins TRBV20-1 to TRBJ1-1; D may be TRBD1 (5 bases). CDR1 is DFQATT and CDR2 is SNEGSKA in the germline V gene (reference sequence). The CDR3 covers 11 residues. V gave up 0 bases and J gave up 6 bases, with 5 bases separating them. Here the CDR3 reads CSARETAEAFF. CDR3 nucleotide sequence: TGCAGTGCTAGAGAGACAGCTGAAGCTTTCTTT.

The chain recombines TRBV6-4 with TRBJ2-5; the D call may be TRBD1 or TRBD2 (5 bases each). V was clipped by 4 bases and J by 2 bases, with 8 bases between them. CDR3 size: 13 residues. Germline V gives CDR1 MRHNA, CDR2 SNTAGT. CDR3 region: CASSVGPQETQYF. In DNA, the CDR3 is TGTGCCAGCAGTGTGGGACCGCAAGAGACCCAGTACTTC.

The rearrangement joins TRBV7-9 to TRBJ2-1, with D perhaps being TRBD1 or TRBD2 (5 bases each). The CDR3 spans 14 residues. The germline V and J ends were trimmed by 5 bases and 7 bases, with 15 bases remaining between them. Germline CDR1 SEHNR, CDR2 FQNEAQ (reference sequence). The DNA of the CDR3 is TGTGCCAGCAGCCTTACAAGGGACCAAAATGAGCAGTTCTTC. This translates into CASSLTRDQNEQFF.

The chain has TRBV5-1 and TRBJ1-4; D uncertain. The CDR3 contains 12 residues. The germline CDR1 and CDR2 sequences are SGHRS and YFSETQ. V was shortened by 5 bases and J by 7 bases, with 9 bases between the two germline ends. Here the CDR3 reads CASRDESEKLFF. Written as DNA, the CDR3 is TGCGCCAGCAGGGATGAAAGTGAAAAACTGTTTTTT.

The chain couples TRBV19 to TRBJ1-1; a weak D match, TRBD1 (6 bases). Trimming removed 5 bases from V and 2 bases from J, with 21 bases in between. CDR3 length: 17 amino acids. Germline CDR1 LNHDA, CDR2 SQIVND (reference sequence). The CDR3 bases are TGTGCCAGTAGTGCCAAGTACGTCGACAGGAGTAACACTGAAGCTTTCTTT. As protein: CASSAKYVDRSNTEAFF.

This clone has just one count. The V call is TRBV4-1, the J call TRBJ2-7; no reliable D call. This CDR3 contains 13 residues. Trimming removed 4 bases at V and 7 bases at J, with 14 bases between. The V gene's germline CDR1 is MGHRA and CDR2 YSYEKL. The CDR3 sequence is CASSPDRSREQYF. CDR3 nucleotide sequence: TGCGCCAGCAGCCCTGACCGTTCTCGGGAGCAGTACTTC.

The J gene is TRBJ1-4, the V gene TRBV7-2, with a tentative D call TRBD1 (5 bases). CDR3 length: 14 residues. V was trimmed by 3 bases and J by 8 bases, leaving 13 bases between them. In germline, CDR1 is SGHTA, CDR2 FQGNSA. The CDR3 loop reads CASSFGQGREKLFF. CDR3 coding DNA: TGTGCCAGCAGCTTTGGGCAGGGTCGGGAAAAACTGTTTTTT.

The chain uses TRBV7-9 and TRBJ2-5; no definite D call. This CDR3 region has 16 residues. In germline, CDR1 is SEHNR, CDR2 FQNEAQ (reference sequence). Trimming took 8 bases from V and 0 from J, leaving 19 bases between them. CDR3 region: CASRYPPNFHQETQYF. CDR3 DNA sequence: TGTGCCAGCCGTTATCCGCCCAACTTTCACCAAGAGACCCAGTACTTC.

The CDR3 reads CASSQERSTNQPQHF. The CDR3, as DNA: TGTGCCAGCAGCCAAGAGAGGAGCACCAATCAGCCCCAGCATTTT. J is TRBJ1-5 and V is TRBV4-2; D gene unclear. In germline, CDR1 is LGHNA, CDR2 YNFKEQ. The V end was cut by 0 bases, the J end by 3 bases, with 9 bases between. This CDR3 is 15 amino acids long.

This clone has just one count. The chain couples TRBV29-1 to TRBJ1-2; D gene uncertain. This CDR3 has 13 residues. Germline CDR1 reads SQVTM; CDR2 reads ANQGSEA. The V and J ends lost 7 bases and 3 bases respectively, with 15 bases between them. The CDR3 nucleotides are TGCAGCGGATCAGACCCGATTCACTATGGCTACACCTTC. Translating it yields CSGSDPIHYGYTF.

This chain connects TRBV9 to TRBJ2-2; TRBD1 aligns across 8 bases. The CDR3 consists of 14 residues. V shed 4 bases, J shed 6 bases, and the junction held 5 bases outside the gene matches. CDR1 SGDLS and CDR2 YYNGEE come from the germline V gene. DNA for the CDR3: TGTGCCAGCAGCTTCCGACAGGGGTCCGGGGAGCTGTTTTTT. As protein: CASSFRQGSGELFF.

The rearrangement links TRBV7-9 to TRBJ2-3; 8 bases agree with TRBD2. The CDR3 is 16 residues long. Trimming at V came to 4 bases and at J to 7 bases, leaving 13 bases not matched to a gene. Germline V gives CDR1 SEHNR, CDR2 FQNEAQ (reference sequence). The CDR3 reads CASSSRGGSTVYTQYF. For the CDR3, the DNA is TGTGCCAGCAGCTCCCGCGGGGGGTCTACAGTCTATACGCAGTATTTT.

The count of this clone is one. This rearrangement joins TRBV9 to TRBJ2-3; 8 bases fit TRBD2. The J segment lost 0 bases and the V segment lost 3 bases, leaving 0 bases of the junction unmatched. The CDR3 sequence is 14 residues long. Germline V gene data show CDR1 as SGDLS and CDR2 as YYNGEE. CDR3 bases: TGTGCCAGCAGCGCTAGCGGGAGCACAGATACGCAGTATTTT. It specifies CASSASGSTDTQYF.

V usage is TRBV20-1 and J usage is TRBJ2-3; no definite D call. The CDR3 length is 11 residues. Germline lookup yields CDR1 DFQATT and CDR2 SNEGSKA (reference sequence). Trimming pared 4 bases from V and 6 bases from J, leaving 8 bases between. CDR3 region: CSANNGDTQYF. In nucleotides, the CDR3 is TGCAGTGCTAATAACGGGGATACGCAGTATTTT.

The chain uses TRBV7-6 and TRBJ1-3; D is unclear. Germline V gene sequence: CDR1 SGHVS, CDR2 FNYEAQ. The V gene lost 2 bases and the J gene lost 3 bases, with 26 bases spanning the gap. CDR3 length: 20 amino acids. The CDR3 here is CASSLFSISWQPVSGNTIYF. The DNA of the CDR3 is TGTGCCAGCAGCTTATTTTCGATATCATGGCAGCCTGTCAGTGGAAACACCATATATTTT.

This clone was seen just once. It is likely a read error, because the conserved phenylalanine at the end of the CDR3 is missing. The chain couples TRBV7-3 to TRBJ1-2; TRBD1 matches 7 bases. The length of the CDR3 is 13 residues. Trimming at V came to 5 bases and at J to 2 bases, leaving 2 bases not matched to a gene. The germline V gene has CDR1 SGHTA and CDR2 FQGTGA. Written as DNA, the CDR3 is TGTGCCAGCAGCCCGGACAGGAACTATGGCTACACCCTC. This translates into CASSPDRNYGYTL.